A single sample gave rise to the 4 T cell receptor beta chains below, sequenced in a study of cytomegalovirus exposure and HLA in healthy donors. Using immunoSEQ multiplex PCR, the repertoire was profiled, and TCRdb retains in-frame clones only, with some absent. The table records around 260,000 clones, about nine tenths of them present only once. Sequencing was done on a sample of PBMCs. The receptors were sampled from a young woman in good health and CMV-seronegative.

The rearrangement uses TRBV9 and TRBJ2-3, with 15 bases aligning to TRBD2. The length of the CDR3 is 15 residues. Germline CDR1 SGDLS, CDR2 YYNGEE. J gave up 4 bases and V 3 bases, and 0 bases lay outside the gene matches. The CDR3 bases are TGTGCCAGCAGCGGGACTAGCGGGAGGGCAGATACGCAGTATTTT. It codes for CASSGTSGRADTQYF.

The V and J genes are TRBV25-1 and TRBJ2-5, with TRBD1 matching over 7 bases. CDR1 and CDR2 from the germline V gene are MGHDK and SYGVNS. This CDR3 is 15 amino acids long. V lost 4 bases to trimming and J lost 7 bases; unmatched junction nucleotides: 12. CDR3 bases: TGTGCCAGCAGTGCTAACAAACAGGGGTCCGCGACCCAGTACTTC. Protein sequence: CASSANKQGSATQYF.

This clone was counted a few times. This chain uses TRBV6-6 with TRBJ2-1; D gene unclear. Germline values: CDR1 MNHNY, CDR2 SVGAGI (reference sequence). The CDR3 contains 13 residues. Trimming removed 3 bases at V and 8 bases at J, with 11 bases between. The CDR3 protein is CASSYLVLDEQFF. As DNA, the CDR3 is TGTGCCAGCAGTTATCTGGTCCTGGATGAGCAGTTCTTC.

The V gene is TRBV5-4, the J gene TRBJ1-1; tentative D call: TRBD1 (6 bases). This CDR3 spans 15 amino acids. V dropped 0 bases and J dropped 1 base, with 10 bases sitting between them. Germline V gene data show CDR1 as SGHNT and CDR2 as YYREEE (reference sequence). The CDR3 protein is CASSLGQGTNTEAFF. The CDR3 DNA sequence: TGTGCCAGCAGCTTGGGTCAGGGGACGAACACTGAAGCTTTCTTT.